This TCR beta chain was retrieved from a study of Ad26.COV2.S vaccination and SARS-CoV-2 variants. In the study overall: Donor joined the COV1001 Ad26.COV2.S trial arm. In the study, Ad26.COV2.S was injected intramuscularly once, or twice 56 days apart.

Treatment of the sample: over 15 received Ad26.COV2.S at low or high dose, single or two shots; 5 received placebo; per-sample allocation not given. Collection of samples fell on day 63 after the first vaccine or placebo injection. V lost 6 bases to trimming and J lost 2 bases; unmatched junction nucleotides: 6. CDR1 and CDR2 (germline): LNHDA, SQIVND (reference sequence). The CDR3 has 15 amino acids. Method: immunoSEQ multiplex PCR; TCRdb's copy keeps in-frame clones and lacks some. In the table there are fewer than 600,000 clones, about 88% of which are singletons. V is TRBV19 and J is TRBJ1-2; 10 bases match TRBD1. This TCR came from a person aged 18 to 59 who received the Ad26.COV2.S COVID-19 vaccine or a placebo. The sequencing here drew on peripheral blood, taken in a trial of Ad26.COV2.S vaccine versus placebo. CDR3 nucleotide sequence: TGTGCCAGTAGCCAACTGGGACAGGGGAACTATGGCTACACCTTC. Residues: CASSQLGQGNYGYTF.